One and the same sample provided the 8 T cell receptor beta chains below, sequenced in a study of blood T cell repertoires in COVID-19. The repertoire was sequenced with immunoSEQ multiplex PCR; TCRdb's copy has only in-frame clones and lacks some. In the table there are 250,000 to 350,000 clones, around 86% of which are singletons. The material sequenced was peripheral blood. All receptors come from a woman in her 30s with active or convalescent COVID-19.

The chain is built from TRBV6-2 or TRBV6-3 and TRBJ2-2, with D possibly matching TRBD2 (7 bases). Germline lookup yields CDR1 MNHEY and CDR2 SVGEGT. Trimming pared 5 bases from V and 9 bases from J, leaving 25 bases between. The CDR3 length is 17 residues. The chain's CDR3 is CASSPWGAGAANRELFF. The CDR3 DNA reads TGTGCCAGCAGTCCCTGGGGGGCGGGGGCCGCGAATCGGGAGCTGTTTTTT.

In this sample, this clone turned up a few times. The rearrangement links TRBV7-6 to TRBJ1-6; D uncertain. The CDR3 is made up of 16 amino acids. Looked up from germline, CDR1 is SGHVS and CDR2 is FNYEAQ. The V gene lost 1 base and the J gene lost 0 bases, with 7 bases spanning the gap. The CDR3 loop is CASSLDVSSYNSPLHF. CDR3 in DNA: TGTGCCAGCAGCTTAGATGTCAGCTCCTATAATTCACCCCTCCACTTT.

The CDR3 is CAWSPVAGGNEKLFF. The CDR3 nucleotides are TGTGCCTGGAGTCCGGTGGCAGGGGGAAATGAAAAACTGTTTTTT. The V and J genes are TRBV30 and TRBJ1-4; TRBD1 matches at 7 bases. V was pared by 2 bases and J by 5 bases, with 8 bases of the junction left unmatched. The germline V gene has CDR1 GTSNPN and CDR2 SVGIG (reference sequence). The CDR3 extends over 15 amino acids.

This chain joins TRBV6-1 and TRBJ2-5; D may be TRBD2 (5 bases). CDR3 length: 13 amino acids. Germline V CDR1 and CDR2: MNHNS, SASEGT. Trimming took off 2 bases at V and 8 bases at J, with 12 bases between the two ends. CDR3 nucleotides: TGTGCCAGCAGTGAACAGGACTGGAATACCCAGTACTTC. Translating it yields CASSEQDWNTQYF.

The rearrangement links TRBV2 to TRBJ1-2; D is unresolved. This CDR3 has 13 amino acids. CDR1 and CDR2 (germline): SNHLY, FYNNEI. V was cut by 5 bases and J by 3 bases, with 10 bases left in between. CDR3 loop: CASSIRTYYGYTF. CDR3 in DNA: TGTGCCAGCAGTATTCGGACTTACTATGGCTACACCTTC.

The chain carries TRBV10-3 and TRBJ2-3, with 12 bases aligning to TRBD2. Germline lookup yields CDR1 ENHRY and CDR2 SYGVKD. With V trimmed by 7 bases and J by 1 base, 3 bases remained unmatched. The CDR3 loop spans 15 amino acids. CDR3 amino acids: CAITRTSGGTDTQYF. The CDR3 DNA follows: TGTGCCATCACCCGGACTAGCGGGGGCACAGATACGCAGTATTTT.

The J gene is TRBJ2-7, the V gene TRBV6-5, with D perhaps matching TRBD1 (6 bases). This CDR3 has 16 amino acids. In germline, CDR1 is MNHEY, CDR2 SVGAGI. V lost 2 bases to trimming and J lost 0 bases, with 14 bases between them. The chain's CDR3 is CASSYQTGPLSYEQYF. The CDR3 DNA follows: TGTGCCAGCAGTTACCAGACAGGACCCCTCTCCTACGAGCAGTACTTC.

This CDR3 reads CASSQRTSGVETQYF. The CDR3 DNA reads TGTGCCAGCAGCCAACGGACTAGCGGTGTTGAGACCCAGTACTTC. The J gene is TRBJ2-5, the V gene TRBV3-1 (or the pseudogene TRBV3-2), with 10 bases identical to TRBD2. J gave up 5 bases and V 2 bases, and 5 bases lay outside the gene matches. Germline values: CDR1 LGHDT, CDR2 YNNKEL (reference sequence). The CDR3 is 15 residues long.